The T cell receptor (beta chain) described here comes from a study of blood T cell repertoires in COVID-19. Study as a whole: Spain, Italy and the United States supplied samples that represented acute and convalescent COVID-19. In each case, the material was cDNA or gDNA derived from T cells, B-cell-depleted T cells, or PBMCs.

Original methodology: Estimation of nucleated cell counts was performed using reference gene primer amplification. Measured with immunoSEQ multiplex PCR; TCRdb has only the in-frame clones, and not every one. V and J calls and clone size follow that table, whereas D and trimming were derived from the DNA. The table has about 190,000 clones, 80% to 85% seen once. This clone appeared once. The CDR3 runs to 12 residues. Germline V gene sequence: CDR1 DFQATT, CDR2 SNEGSKA (reference sequence). V was cut by 3 bases and J by 6 bases, with 11 bases left in between. This receptor was obtained from a young woman with acute or convalescent COVID-19. Sequenced material: peripheral blood. This rearrangement joins TRBV20-1 to TRBJ1-2, with D perhaps TRBD1 (5 bases). The CDR3 sequence is CSASRQPDGYTF. The CDR3 DNA sequence: TGCAGTGCTAGTAGACAGCCGGATGGCTACACCTTC.